This T cell receptor (beta chain) was recorded in a study of blood T cells in healthy people across ages. Study outcomes and limitations: Both naive CD4+ cell counts and diversity were greater in long-lived donors than in aged donors.

At least 6 million PBMCs were isolated per sample. About this clonotype: The antigen remains undetermined. The junction and the germline gene differ at one end; a read error may be behind it.

Germline CDR1 and CDR2: SGDLS and YYNGEE. This CDR3 has 14 residues. The use of a sample-barcoded 5' primer and a J-beta primer mix characterized a second PCR of 7 to 11 cycles. TCRdb called the 5' RACE reads again in MiXCR, with one record for every CDR3 protein. The sample has over 550,000 distinct CDR3 sequences, approximately 30% seen once. The origin of this receptor is a woman aged 80 or older in good health. Material: blood. The V call is TRBV9, the J call TRBJ1-4; 9 bases match TRBD1. For the CDR3, the DNA is TGTGCCGGCAGCGACAGGGGGACTAATGAAAAACTGTTTTTT. Translated, it gives CAGSDRGTNEKLFF.